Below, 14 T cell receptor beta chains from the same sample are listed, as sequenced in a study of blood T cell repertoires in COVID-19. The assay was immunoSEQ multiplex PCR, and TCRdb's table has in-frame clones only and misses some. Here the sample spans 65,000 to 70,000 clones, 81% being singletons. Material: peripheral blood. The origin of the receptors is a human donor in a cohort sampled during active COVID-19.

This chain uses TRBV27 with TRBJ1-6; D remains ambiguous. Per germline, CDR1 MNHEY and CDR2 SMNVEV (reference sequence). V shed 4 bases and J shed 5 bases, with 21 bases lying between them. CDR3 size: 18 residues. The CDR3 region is CASSYREPIRLDNSPLHF. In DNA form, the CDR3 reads TGTGCCAGCAGTTACCGGGAGCCAATCCGCCTAGATAATTCACCCCTCCACTTT.

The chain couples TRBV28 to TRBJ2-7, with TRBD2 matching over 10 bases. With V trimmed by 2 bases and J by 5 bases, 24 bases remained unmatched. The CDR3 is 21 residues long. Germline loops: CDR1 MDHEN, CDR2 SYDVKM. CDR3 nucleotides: TGTGCCAGCAGTTTAGCGACTTTGTTGGGTACCACAGCGGGAGGGCCCCACGAGCAGTACTTC. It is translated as CASSLATLLGTTAGGPHEQYF.

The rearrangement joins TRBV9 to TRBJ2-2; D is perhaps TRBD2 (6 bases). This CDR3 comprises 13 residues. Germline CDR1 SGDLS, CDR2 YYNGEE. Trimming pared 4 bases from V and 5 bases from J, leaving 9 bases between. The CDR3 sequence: CASSPGGTGELFF. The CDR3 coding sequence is TGTGCCAGCAGCCCCGGGGGAACCGGGGAGCTGTTTTTT. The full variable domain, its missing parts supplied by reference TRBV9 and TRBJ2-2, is DSGVTQTPKHLITATGQRVTLRCSPRSGDLSVYWYQQSLDQGLQFLIQYYNGEERAKGNILERFSAQQFPDLHSELNLSSLELGDSALYFCASSPGGTGELFFGEGSRLTVL.

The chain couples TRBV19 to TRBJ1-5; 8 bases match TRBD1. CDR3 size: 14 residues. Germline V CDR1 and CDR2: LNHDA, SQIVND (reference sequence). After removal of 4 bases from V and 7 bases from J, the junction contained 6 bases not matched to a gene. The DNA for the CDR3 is TGTGCCAGTAGTACGGACAGGGTAGGACAGCCCCAGCATTTT. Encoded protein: CASSTDRVGQPQHF.

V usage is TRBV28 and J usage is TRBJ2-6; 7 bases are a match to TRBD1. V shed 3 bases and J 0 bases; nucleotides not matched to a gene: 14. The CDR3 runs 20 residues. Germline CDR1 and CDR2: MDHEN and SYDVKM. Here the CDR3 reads CASSFPFRTGGDSGANVLTF. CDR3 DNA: TGTGCCAGCAGTTTTCCCTTTAGGACAGGTGGGGACTCTGGGGCCAACGTCCTGACTTTC.

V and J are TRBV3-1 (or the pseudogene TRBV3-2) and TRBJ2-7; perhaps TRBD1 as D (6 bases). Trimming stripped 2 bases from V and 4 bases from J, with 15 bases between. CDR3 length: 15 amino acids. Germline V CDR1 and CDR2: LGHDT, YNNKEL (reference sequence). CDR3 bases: TGTGCCAGCAGCCAAAGAGGCAGGGGTTCTTACGAGCAGTACTTC. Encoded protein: CASSQRGRGSYEQYF.

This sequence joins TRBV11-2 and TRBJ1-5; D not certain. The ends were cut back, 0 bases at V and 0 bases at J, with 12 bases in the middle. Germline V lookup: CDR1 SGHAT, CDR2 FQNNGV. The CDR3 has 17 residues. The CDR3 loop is CASSLDGQQYSNQPQHF. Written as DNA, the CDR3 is TGTGCCAGCAGCTTAGATGGGCAGCAATATAGCAATCAGCCCCAGCATTTT.

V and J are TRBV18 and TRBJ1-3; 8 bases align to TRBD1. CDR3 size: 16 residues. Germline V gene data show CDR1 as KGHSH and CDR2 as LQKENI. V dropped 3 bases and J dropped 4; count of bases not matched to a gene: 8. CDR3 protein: CASSPQTGEGGNTIYF. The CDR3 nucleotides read TGTGCCAGCTCACCTCAGACAGGGGAAGGAGGAAACACCATATATTTT.

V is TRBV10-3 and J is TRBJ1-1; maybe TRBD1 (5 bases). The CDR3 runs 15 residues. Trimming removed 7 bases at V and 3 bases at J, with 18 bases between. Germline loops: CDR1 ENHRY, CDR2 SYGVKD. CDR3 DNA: TGTGCCATCATTGCCAAGTGGGGGGGGGACACTGAAGCTTTCTTT. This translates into CAIIAKWGGDTEAFF.

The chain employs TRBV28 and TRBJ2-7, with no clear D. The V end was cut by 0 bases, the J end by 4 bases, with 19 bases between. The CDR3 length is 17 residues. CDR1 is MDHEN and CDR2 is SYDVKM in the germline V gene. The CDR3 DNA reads TGTGCCAGCAGTTTATGGGCCGGTGAGGCGGCCCGTTACGAGCAGTACTTC. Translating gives CASSLWAGEAARYEQYF.

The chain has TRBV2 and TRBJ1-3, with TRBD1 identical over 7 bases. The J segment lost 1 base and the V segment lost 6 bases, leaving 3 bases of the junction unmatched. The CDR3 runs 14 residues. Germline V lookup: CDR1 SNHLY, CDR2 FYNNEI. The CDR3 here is CASREQGSGNTIYF. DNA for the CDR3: TGTGCCAGCAGGGAACAGGGGTCTGGAAACACCATATATTTT.

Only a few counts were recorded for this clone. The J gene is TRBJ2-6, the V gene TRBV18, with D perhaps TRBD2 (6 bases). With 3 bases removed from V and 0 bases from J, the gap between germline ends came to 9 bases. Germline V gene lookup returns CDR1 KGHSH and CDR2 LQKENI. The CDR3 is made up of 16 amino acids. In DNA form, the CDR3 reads TGTGCCAGCTCACCCTGGGGGGACTCTGGGGCCAACGTCCTGACTTTC. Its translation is CASSPWGDSGANVLTF.

The CDR3 DNA is TGTGCCAGCAGCCTAGCGGGAGGTCCATACGAGCAGTACTTC. Amino acid sequence: CASSLAGGPYEQYF. The gene calls are TRBV11-2 and TRBJ2-7; 11 bases line up with TRBD2. CDR1 and CDR2 (germline): SGHAT, FQNNGV. V shed 5 bases, J shed 4 bases, and the junction held 4 bases outside the gene matches. The CDR3 has 14 amino acids.

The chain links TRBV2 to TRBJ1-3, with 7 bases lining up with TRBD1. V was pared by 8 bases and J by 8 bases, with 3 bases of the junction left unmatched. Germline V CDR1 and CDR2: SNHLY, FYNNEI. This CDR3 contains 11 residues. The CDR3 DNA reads TGTGCCAGCGGGGACAGTGACACCATATATTTT. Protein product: CASGDSDTIYF. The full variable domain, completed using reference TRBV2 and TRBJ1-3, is EPEVTQTPSHQVTQMGQEVILRCVPISNHLYFYWYRQILGQKVEFLVSFYNNEISEKSEIFDDQFSVERPDGSNFTLKIRSTKLEDSAMYFCASGDSDTIYFGEGSWLTVV.